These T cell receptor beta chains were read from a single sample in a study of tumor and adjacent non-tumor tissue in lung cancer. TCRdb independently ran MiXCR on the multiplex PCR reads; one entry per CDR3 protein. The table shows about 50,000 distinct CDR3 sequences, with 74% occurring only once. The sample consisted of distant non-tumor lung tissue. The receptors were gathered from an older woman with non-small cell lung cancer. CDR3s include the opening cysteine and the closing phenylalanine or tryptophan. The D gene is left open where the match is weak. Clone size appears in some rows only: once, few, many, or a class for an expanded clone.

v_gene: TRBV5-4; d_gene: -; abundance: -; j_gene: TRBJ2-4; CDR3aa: CASRGFRLAKNIQYF; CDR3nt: TGTGCCAGCAGAGGATTTAGACTAGCCAAAAACATTCAGTACTTC
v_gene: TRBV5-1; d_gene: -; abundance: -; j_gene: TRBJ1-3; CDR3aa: CASSLSVSGNAIYF; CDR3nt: TGCGCCAGCAGCCTGAGCGTCTCTGGAAACGCCATATATTTT
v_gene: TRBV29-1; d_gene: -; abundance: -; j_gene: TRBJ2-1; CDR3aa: CSVGKRNEQFF; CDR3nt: TGTAGCGTCGGCAAGAGGAATGAGCAGTTCTTC
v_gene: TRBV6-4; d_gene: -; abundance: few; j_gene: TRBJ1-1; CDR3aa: CASSDGPNTEASF; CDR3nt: TGTGCCAGCAGTGACGGTCCGAACACTGAAGCTTCCTTT
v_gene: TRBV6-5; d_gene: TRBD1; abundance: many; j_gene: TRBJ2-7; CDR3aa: CASSYPGQGGYEQYF; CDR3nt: TGTGCCAGCAGTTACCCCGGACAGGGGGGGTACGAGCAGTACTTC
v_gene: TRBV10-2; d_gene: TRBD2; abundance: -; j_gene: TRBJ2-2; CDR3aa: CASNREGRSGELFF; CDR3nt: TGCGCCAGCAACCGGGAGGGCCGGAGCGGGGAGCTGTTTTTT
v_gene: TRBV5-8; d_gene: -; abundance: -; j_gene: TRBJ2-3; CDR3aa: CASSLSSGARRANQPQYF; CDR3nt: TGTGCCAGCAGCTTGAGTTCGGGGGCACGGCGAGCCAATCAGCCCCAGTATTTT
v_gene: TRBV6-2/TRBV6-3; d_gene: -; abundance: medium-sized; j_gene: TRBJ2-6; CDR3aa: CASSNHRGETSGANVLTF; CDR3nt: TGTGCCAGCTCTAACCACAGAGGGGAAACCTCTGGGGCCAACGTCCTGACTTTC
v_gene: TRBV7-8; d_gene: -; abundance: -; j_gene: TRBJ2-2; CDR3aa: CASSLIRLVGGTNTGELFF; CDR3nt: TGTGCCAGCAGCTTAATCAGACTAGTGGGAGGAACTAACACCGGGGAGCTGTTTTTT
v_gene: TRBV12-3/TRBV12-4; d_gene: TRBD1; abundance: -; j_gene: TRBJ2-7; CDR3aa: CAIPWNRGRYEQYF; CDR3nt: TGTGCCATCCCGTGGAACAGGGGACGCTACGAGCAATACTTC
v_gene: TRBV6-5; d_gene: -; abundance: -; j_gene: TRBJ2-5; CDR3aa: CASSAQVDEETQYF; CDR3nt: TGTGCCAGCAGTGCCCAAGTAGATGAAGAGACCCAGTACTTC
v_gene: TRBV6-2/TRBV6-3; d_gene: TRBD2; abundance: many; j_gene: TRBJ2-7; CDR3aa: CASSSSGGYEQYF; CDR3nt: TGTGCCAGCAGTTCCTCGGGGGGCTACGAGCAGTACTTC
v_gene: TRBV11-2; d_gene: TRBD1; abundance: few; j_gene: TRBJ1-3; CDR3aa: CVSSSGRGRPGNTIYF; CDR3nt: TGTGTCAGCAGCTCAGGCAGGGGGCGTCCCGGAAACACCATATATTTT
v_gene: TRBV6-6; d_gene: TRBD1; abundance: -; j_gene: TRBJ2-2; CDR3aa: CASNGPSGQCVTGELFF; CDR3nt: TGTGCCAGCAATGGACCATCGGGACAGTGCGTCACCGGTGAGCTGTTTTTT
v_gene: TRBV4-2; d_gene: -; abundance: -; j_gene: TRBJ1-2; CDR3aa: CASSQLALPSYGYTF; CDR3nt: TGCGCCAGCAGCCAATTGGCCCTACCCAGCTATGGCTACACCTTC
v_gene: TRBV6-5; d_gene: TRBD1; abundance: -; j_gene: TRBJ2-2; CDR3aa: CANSYKTGGPNTGELFF; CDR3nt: TGTGCCAACAGTTACAAGACAGGGGGCCCAAACACCGGGGAGCTGTTTTTT
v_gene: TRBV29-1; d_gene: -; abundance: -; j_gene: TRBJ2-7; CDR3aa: CNVLGGHYEQYF; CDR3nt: TGCAACGTTCTTGGGGGACACTACGAGCAATACTTC
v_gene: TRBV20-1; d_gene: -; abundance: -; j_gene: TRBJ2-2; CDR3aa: CSVNGQTGELFF; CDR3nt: TGCAGTGTTAATGGGCAGACCGGGGAGCTGTTTTTT
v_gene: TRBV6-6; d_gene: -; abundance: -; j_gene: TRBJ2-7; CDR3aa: CASSRQRVGDYEQYF; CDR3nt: TGTGCCAGCAGTCGCCAGAGAGTGGGAGACTACGAACAGTACTTC
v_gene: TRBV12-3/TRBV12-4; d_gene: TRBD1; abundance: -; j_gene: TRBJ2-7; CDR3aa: CASRERTGTSYMQYF; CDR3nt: TGTGCCAGCAGGGAGAGGACAGGGACGTCCTACATGCAGTACTTC
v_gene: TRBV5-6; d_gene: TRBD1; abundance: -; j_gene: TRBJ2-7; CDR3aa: CASSTGQGFHEQYF; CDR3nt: TGTGCCAGCAGCACTGGACAGGGGTTCCATGAGCAGTACTTC
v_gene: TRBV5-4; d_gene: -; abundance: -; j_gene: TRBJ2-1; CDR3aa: CVSRSRFEQFF; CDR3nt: TGTGTCAGCAGATCCCGTTTTGAGCAGTTCTTC
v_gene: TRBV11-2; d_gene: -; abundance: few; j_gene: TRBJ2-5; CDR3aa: CASSLGGRVEAQYF; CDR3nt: TGTGCCAGCAGCTTAGGCGGCAGGGTAGAGGCCCAGTACTTC
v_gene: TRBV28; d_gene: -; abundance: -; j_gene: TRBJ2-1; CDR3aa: CARSYSGTNGEQFF; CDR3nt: TGTGCCAGAAGTTACTCCGGGACCAATGGGGAGCAGTTCTTC
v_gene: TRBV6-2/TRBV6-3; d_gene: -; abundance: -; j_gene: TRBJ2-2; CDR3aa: CASSYTQQRAKTGELFF; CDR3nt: TGTGCCAGCAGTTACACCCAACAGAGGGCGAAGACCGGGGAGTTGTTTTTT
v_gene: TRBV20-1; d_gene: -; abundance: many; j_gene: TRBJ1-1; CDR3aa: CSARDGLRGGLNTEAFF; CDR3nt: TGCAGTGCTAGAGATGGGTTAAGGGGCGGACTGAACACTGAAGCTTTCTTT
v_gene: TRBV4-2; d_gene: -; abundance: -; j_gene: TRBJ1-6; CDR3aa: CASSPHGQLNSPLHF; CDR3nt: TGTGCCAGCAGCCCCCATGGACAGCTCAATTCACCCCTCCACTTT
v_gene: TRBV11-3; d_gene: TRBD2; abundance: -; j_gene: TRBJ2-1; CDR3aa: CTSSTGTSGIVNQFF; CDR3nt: TGTACCAGCAGTACCGGGACTAGCGGGATTGTTAATCAGTTCTTC
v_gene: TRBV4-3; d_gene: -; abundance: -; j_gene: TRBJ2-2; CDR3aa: CVSSQDWNEITGEPFF; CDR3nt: TGCGTCAGCAGCCAAGATTGGAACGAAATCACCGGGGAGCCGTTTTTT
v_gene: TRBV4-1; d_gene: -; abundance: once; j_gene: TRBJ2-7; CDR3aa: CASSQVIEGSYDQYF; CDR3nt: TGCGCCAGCAGCCAAGTGATAGAGGGCTCCTACGATCAGTACTTC
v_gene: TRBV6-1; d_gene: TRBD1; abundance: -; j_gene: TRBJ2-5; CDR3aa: CVSSTGQWGESQYF; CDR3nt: TGTGTCAGCAGTACGGGACAGTGGGGAGAAAGCCAGTACTTC
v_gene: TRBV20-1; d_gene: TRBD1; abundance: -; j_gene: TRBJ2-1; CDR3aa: CSARETTGWNEQFF; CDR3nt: TGCAGTGCTAGAGAGACGACAGGGTGGAATGAGCAGTTCTTC
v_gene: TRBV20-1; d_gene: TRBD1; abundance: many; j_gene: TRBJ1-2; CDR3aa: CSAGGGQGPGNNYGYTF; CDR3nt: TGCAGTGCAGGGGGCGGACAGGGGCCAGGAAATAACTATGGCTACACCTTC
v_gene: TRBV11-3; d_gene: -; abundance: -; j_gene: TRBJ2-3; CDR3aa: CVSSSDTGTQYF; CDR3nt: TGTGTCAGCAGCTCCGACACAGGTACGCAGTATTTT
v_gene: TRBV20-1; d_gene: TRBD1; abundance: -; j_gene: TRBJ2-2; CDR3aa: CSASPISGGSRELFF; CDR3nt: TGCAGTGCATCACCTATCTCAGGGGGCTCCAGGGAGCTGTTTTTT
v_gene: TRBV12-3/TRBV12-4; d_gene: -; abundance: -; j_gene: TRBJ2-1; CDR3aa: CAISPRLVERGDEQFF; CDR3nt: TGTGCCATCAGTCCACGACTAGTCGAACGTGGGGATGAGCAGTTCTTC
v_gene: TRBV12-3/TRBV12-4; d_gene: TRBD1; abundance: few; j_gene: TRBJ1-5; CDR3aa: CASIPTGKLSQPQHF; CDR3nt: TGCGCCAGCATCCCGACAGGGAAGCTAAGTCAGCCCCAGCATTTT
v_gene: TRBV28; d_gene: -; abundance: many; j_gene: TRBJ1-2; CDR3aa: CASSSPVGRAPFHYGYTF; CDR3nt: TGTGCCAGCAGTTCCCCCGTGGGCAGGGCCCCTTTTCACTATGGCTACACCTTC
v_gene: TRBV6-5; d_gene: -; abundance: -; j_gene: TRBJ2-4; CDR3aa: CAGRPSKGGGTKNIQYF; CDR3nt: TGTGCCGGCAGACCATCGAAAGGGGGAGGAACCAAAAACATTCAATACTTC
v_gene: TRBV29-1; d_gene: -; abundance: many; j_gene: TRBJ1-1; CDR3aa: CSVVAGRGQTEAFF; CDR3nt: TGCAGCGTTGTCGCCGGACGAGGACAGACCGAAGCTTTCTTT